Below are 23 T cell receptor beta chains sequenced from a single sample in a study of T cell changes during pregnancy in multiple sclerosis. Sequencing used immunoSEQ multiplex PCR; TCRdb keeps in-frame clones, though not all of them. The data hold some 40,000 clones, with approximately 92% observed a single time. Sequencing used peripheral blood. The receptors were sampled from a female donor with multiple sclerosis, enrolled in a pregnancy study.

This chain uses TRBV28 with TRBJ1-2; D call uncertain. CDR3 size: 12 residues. Trimming took 8 bases from V and 4 from J, leaving 11 bases between them. Per germline, CDR1 MDHEN and CDR2 SYDVKM. In DNA form, the CDR3 reads TGTGCCAGCGGCGAGACGGCCTATGGCTACACCTTC. Protein product: CASGETAYGYTF.

J is TRBJ1-1 and V is TRBV27; D uncertain. Germline CDR1 is MNHEY and CDR2 is SMNVEV (reference sequence). There are 15 residues in the CDR3. V was clipped by 0 bases and J by 4 bases, with 12 bases between them. The CDR3 DNA sequence: TGTGCCAGCAGTTTATCAACGGGTAAGGGCACTGAAGCTTTCTTT. Protein: CASSLSTGKGTEAFF.

This clone was detected only once. The chain combines TRBV19 with TRBJ1-2, with 10 nucleotides matching TRBD1. Germline V gene lookup returns CDR1 LNHDA and CDR2 SQIVND (reference sequence). The CDR3 runs 19 residues. Trimming cost V 4 bases and J 6 bases; bases outside gene matches: 20. CDR3 amino acids: CASSTAGDITGDRGNGYTF. In DNA form, the CDR3 reads TGTGCCAGTAGTACAGCTGGGGATATAACCGGGGACAGGGGAAATGGCTACACCTTC. The full variable domain, rest sourced from reference TRBV19 and TRBJ1-2, is DGGITQSPKYLFRKEGQNVTLSCEQNLNHDAMYWYRQDPGQGLRLIYYSQIVNDFQKGDIAEGYSVSREKKESFPLTVTSAQKNPTAFYLCASSTAGDITGDRGNGYTFGSGTRLTVV.

The rearrangement uses TRBV11-1 and TRBJ2-1, with 10 bases that match TRBD2. Germline assignment: CDR1 SGHAT and CDR2 FQDESV (reference sequence). CDR3 length: 17 amino acids. J lost 1 base, V lost 7 bases, and 10 bases had no gene match. The CDR3 here is CASIKFSGRRSYNEQFF. CDR3 DNA: TGTGCCAGCATCAAATTTAGCGGGAGGAGGTCCTACAATGAGCAGTTCTTC.

This chain uses TRBV5-1 with TRBJ1-1; D might be TRBD1 (5 bases). This CDR3 is built from 16 residues. V was cut by 0 bases and J by 6 bases, with 18 bases left in between. Germline V CDR1 and CDR2: SGHRS, YFSETQ. The CDR3 DNA follows: TGCGCCAGCAGCTTGGCACCCAGGGCTACCCAATCTGAAGCTTTCTTT. Protein product: CASSLAPRATQSEAFF. The variable domain in full, completed from reference TRBV5-1 and TRBJ1-1, reads KAGVTQTPRYLIKTRGQQVTLSCSPISGHRSVSWYQQTPGQGLQFLFEYFSETQRNKGNFPGRFSGRQFSNSRSEMNVSTLELGDSALYLCASSLAPRATQSEAFFGQGTRLTVV.

This clone appeared once. This chain joins TRBV5-8 and TRBJ1-5; unclear D gene. CDR3 size: 17 residues. The V and J ends lost 2 bases and 5 bases respectively, with 20 bases between them. Germline V gene data show CDR1 as SGHTS and CDR2 as YDEGEE. CDR3 nucleotide sequence: TGTGCCAGCAGCTTTCGCATAAGTTCGGATTCCGATCAGCCCCAGCATTTT. Protein sequence: CASSFRISSDSDQPQHF.

This clone was seen a handful of times. The chain combines TRBV7-9 with TRBJ1-5; D is perhaps TRBD1 (6 bases). CDR3 length equals 14 residues. V was cut by 5 bases and J by 0 bases, with 8 bases left in between. The germline V gene has CDR1 SEHNR and CDR2 FQNEAQ (reference sequence). Written as DNA, the CDR3 is TGTGCCAGCAGCAAACAGGGTAGCAATCAGCCCCAGCATTTT. It translates to CASSKQGSNQPQHF. Together with reference TRBV7-9 and TRBJ1-5, the CDR3 gives the full variable domain: DTGVSQNPRHKITKRGQNVTFRCDPISEHNRLYWYRQTLGQGPEFLTYFQNEAQLEKSRLLSDRFSAERPKGSFSTLEIQRTEQGDSAMYLCASSKQGSNQPQHFGDGTRLSIL.

The chain has TRBV6-4 and TRBJ2-3, with 7 bases lining up with TRBD2. After removal of 0 bases from V and 5 bases from J, the junction contained 8 bases not matched to a gene. The germline gives CDR1 MRHNA, CDR2 SNTAGT. This CDR3 comprises 16 residues. CDR3 sequence (DNA): TGTGCCAGCAGTGACTCTGGGGGAGGGCCAGTAGATACGCAGTATTTT. Translation gives CASSDSGGGPVDTQYF.

The genes are TRBV7-9 and TRBJ1-3, with D possibly matching TRBD1 (5 bases). This CDR3 comprises 16 residues. The ends were cut back, 5 bases at V and 2 bases at J, with 16 bases in the middle. Looked up from germline, CDR1 is SEHNR and CDR2 is FQNEAQ (reference sequence). CDR3 in amino acids: CASSPPRGGAGNTIYF. Written as DNA, the CDR3 is TGTGCCAGCAGCCCCCCTAGGGGCGGGGCTGGAAACACCATATATTTT.

The rearrangement links TRBV2 to TRBJ1-3; a weak D match, TRBD1 (5 bases). With 7 bases removed from V and 7 bases from J, the gap between germline ends came to 11 bases. The CDR3 is 12 residues long. CDR1 and CDR2 from the germline V gene are SNHLY and FYNNEI. CDR3: CASITGGNTIYF. The CDR3 DNA is TGTGCCAGCATAACTGGGGGGAACACCATATATTTT.

The chain employs TRBV2 and TRBJ1-2; 7 bases line up with TRBD1. Germline V CDR1 and CDR2: SNHLY, FYNNEI. This CDR3 has 12 residues. V shed 7 bases and J 8 bases; nucleotides not matched to a gene: 7. CDR3 coding DNA: TGTGCCAGCACCCAGACAGGGCAGGGCTACACCTTC. Translating it yields CASTQTGQGYTF.

The chain uses TRBV6-6 and TRBJ2-1, with 7 bases fitting TRBD1. The ends lost 8 bases at V and 12 bases at J; junction bases unmatched: 4. The CDR3 consists of 10 residues. Germline CDR1 reads MNHNY; CDR2 reads SVGAGI (reference sequence). The CDR3 region has the DNA TGTGCCAGCCTCAGGGGGTGGCAGTTCTTC. It yields the protein CASLRGWQFF.

The CDR3 DNA is TGTGCCGCAACAGGGGAAGAAAACATTCAGTACTTC. The encoded protein is CAATGEENIQYF. This chain connects TRBV2 to TRBJ2-4; 7 bases line up with TRBD1. CDR1 and CDR2 (germline): SNHLY, FYNNEI. The CDR3 covers 12 residues. V shed 11 bases and J 5 bases; nucleotides not matched to a gene: 6.

This chain joins TRBV5-1 and TRBJ1-3, with D uncertain. The germline V gene encodes CDR1 SGHRS and CDR2 YFSETQ. Trimming cost V 4 bases and J 1 base, with 9 bases left between them. The CDR3 contains 14 residues. CDR3 nucleotide sequence: TGCGCCAGCAGCCTAGGTAATTCTGGAAACACCATATATTTT. Protein sequence: CASSLGNSGNTIYF.

The V call is TRBV4-2, the J call TRBJ1-4, with D tentatively TRBD1 (5 bases). V shed 4 bases and J shed 0 bases, with 12 bases lying between them. Looked up from germline, CDR1 is LGHNA and CDR2 is YNFKEQ. The CDR3 spans 16 residues. CDR3 loop: CASSPTDTTTNEKLFF. The CDR3, as DNA: TGTGCCAGCAGCCCCACGGACACCACAACTAATGAAAAACTGTTTTTT.

This chain uses TRBV10-3 with TRBJ1-2, with 7 bases aligning to TRBD1. The CDR3 contains 14 residues. Germline lookup yields CDR1 ENHRY and CDR2 SYGVKD. The V and J ends lost 10 bases and 3 bases, in that order; junction bases with no gene match: 11. Here the CDR3 reads CATATYGQDYGYTF. The CDR3 region has the DNA TGTGCCACCGCCACTTACGGACAGGACTATGGCTACACCTTC.

The genes are TRBV5-1 and TRBJ2-7; 11 bases are a match to TRBD2. Germline V CDR1 and CDR2: SGHRS, YFSETQ. Losses at the gene ends were 1 base for V and 4 bases for J; bases not matched to a gene: 16. The length of the CDR3 is 19 residues. CDR3 coding DNA: TGCGCCAGCAGCTTGATGGGTCGTATAGCGGGAGGGCCTGAGTACGAGCAGTACTTC. Translation: CASSLMGRIAGGPEYEQYF. Based on the CDR3 plus reference TRBV5-1 and TRBJ2-7, the full variable domain is KAGVTQTPRYLIKTRGQQVTLSCSPISGHRSVSWYQQTPGQGLQFLFEYFSETQRNKGNFPGRFSGRQFSNSRSEMNVSTLELGDSALYLCASSLMGRIAGGPEYEQYFGPGTRLTVT.

The V call is TRBV6-5, the J call TRBJ2-7; 10 positions match TRBD2. From germline, CDR1 is MNHEY and CDR2 SVGAGI. This CDR3 has 15 amino acids. V was clipped by 6 bases and J by 5 bases; unmatched bases: 10. CDR3 residues: CASSPGFGTSDEQYF. CDR3 DNA: TGTGCCAGCAGCCCTGGGTTTGGGACTAGCGACGAGCAGTACTTC.

The table lists this clone with a count of one. The V and J genes are TRBV10-1 and TRBJ2-3, with 11 bases that match TRBD2. The V gene end was trimmed by 7 bases and the J gene end by 0 bases; junction bases not matched to a gene: 9. The CDR3 runs 17 residues. Germline-derived CDR1 and CDR2 are WNHNN and SYGVQD (reference sequence). The CDR3 region has the DNA TGCGCCAGCACCGATGGGACTAGCGGCTCAAGCACAGATACGCAGTATTTT. Its translation is CASTDGTSGSSTDTQYF.

The chain has TRBV12-2 and TRBJ2-7. TRBV12-2 is deemed a pseudogene. This CDR3 has 16 amino acids. CDR3 sequence reads: CASRHRTPRSSYEQYF. CDR3 in DNA: TGTGCAAGTCGCCATCGGACCCCTAGGAGCTCCTACGAGCAGTACTTC.

This chain links TRBV30 with TRBJ1-3, with D unclear. The germline gives CDR1 GTSNPN, CDR2 SVGIG (reference sequence). Trimming took 0 bases from V and 4 from J, leaving 13 bases between them. The CDR3 consists of 15 residues. The CDR3 sequence is CAWSVQRHAGNTIYF. The CDR3 DNA reads TGTGCCTGGAGTGTACAGAGACACGCCGGAAACACCATATATTTT.

The genes are TRBV30 and TRBJ1-4; perhaps TRBD1 as D (5 bases). The germline CDR1 and CDR2 sequences are GTSNPN and SVGIG (reference sequence). This CDR3 contains 13 residues. The V end was cut by 0 bases, the J end by 11 bases, with 13 bases between. CDR3 protein: CAWSVRAGNKLFF. In DNA, the CDR3 is TGTGCCTGGAGTGTAAGGGCAGGGAATAAACTGTTTTTT.

The V call is TRBV29-1, the J call TRBJ2-1; TRBD1 agrees at 7 bases. The CDR3 runs to 13 residues. Germline CDR1 and CDR2: SQVTM and ANQGSEA. V lost 6 bases and J lost 5; bases outside the gene matches: 7. The CDR3 sequence: CSVKGQPHNEQFF. CDR3 coding DNA: TGCAGCGTAAAGGGACAGCCGCACAATGAGCAGTTCTTC.